A single T cell receptor beta chain is shown here with its context. The data were produced by immunoSEQ multiplex PCR, yet TCRdb's version contains in-frame clones alone and is incomplete. The profile shows tens of thousands of clones, more than 75% of them singletons. This record belongs to a study of blood T cell repertoires in COVID-19. In germline, CDR1 is SQVTM, CDR2 ANQGSEA. Trimming left V 4 bases short and J 7 bases short, with 19 bases between. The CDR3 loop spans 14 amino acids. This TCR derives from a man between 60 and 75 years old with acute or convalescent COVID-19. The sample consisted of peripheral blood. The chain uses TRBV29-1 and TRBJ1-1; D might be TRBD1 (6 bases). Written as DNA, the CDR3 is TGCAGCGTTGTAGGTGAGGGGGAGGGGAGTGAAGCTTTCTTT. Protein sequence: CSVVGEGEGSEAFF.